A single sample gave rise to the 11 T cell receptor beta chains below, sequenced in a study of control samples from healthy donors and cancer patients. Profiling relied on immunoSEQ multiplex PCR, and the TCRdb table lists in-frame clones only, not all of them. The sample has around 250,000 clones; approximately 80% are singletons. Sequencing was done on a sample of PBMCs. The receptors shown here come from a woman aged 60-75 years with lung cancer.

The V call is TRBV10-2, the J call TRBJ1-1, with D possibly being TRBD1 (5 bases). The germline gives CDR1 WSHSY, CDR2 SAAADI. The CDR3 is 13 amino acids. The ends were cut back, 5 bases at V and 1 base at J, with 8 bases in the middle. The CDR3 coding sequence is TGCGCCAGCAGTAATCAGGGGAACACTGAAGCTTTCTTT. Its translation: CASSNQGNTEAFF.

This chain joins TRBV2 and TRBJ2-4, with TRBD2 matching over 7 bases. This CDR3 region has 14 residues. With 3 bases clipped from V and 5 bases from J, the junction kept 4 bases outside the gene matches. From germline, CDR1 is SNHLY and CDR2 FYNNEI. CDR3 loop: CASSDRSGQNIQYF. The CDR3 DNA reads TGTGCCAGCAGTGACCGTAGCGGGCAAAACATTCAGTACTTC.

Of note for this clone: Additional DNA sequences in this sample encode the identical CDR3. V gene TRBV2 combines with J gene TRBJ1-5; D remains unclear. Trimming shortened V by 6 bases and J by 1 base, and 7 bases separated the two germline ends. CDR1 is SNHLY and CDR2 is FYNNEI in the germline V gene. The CDR3 contains 13 residues. In DNA form, the CDR3 reads TGTGCCAGCAGCGCAGAAAGCAATCAGCCCCAGCATTTT. Its protein is CASSAESNQPQHF.

This clone was observed a handful of times. The chain combines TRBV2 with TRBJ2-3, with 14 positions matching TRBD2. V shed 6 bases, J shed 10 bases, and the junction held 6 bases outside the gene matches. The CDR3 contains 14 residues. Germline lookup yields CDR1 SNHLY and CDR2 FYNNEI. CDR3 DNA: TGTGCCAGCAGCCCGGGACTAGCGGGGGTGGCGCAGTATTTT. The encoded protein is CASSPGLAGVAQYF.

The V and J genes are TRBV6-5 and TRBJ1-1; TRBD1 matches 8 bases. This CDR3 is built from 15 residues. The ends lost 6 bases at V and 1 base at J; junction bases unmatched: 7. The V gene's germline CDR1 is MNHEY and CDR2 SVGAGI. The CDR3 DNA follows: TGTGCCAGCAGCTACCTACAGGGGGGGAACACTGAAGCTTTCTTT. Its translation: CASSYLQGGNTEAFF.

The V gene is TRBV6-5, the J gene TRBJ2-1; tentatively, D is TRBD2 (6 bases). Germline V gives CDR1 MNHEY, CDR2 SVGAGI. V lost 7 bases, J lost 8 bases, and 18 bases lay in between. The CDR3 sequence is 14 residues long. The CDR3 is CASILRRGDDEQFF. In DNA, the CDR3 is TGTGCCAGCATCCTCCGGCGGGGAGATGATGAGCAGTTCTTC.

The chain links TRBV2 to TRBJ1-5, with 8 bases aligning to TRBD1. V shed 6 bases, J shed 5 bases, and the junction held 9 bases outside the gene matches. The V gene's germline CDR1 is SNHLY and CDR2 FYNNEI. CDR3 length: 15 amino acids. The CDR3 DNA follows: TGTGCCAGCAGCTCAGGGGGCGGTTGGGATCAGCCCCAGCATTTT. This codes for CASSSGGGWDQPQHF.

The rearrangement joins TRBV9 to TRBJ2-2; a possible D gene is TRBD1 (6 bases). Germline lookup yields CDR1 SGDLS and CDR2 YYNGEE. Trimming removed 2 bases at V and 0 bases at J, with 11 bases between. This CDR3 region has 16 residues. The CDR3 protein is CASSVTGTPNTGELFF. DNA of the CDR3: TGTGCCAGCAGCGTTACCGGGACACCGAACACCGGGGAGCTGTTTTTT.

The CDR3 DNA is TGTGCCAGCAGCCTACTCCTCCTAAGCTCCTACAATGAGCAGTTCTTC. It is translated as CASSLLLLSSYNEQFF. V gene TRBV5-8 combines with J gene TRBJ2-1; unclear D gene. Germline assignment: CDR1 SGHTS and CDR2 YDEGEE. The CDR3 length is 16 residues. Trimming left V 4 bases short and J 0 bases short, with 14 bases between.

The V and J genes are TRBV19 and TRBJ1-2; 7 nucleotides agree with TRBD1. J lost 8 bases, V lost 6 bases, and 12 bases had no gene match. Germline CDR1 and CDR2: LNHDA and SQIVND (reference sequence). CDR3 length: 14 residues. CDR3 loop: CASSYDRASWGYTF. CDR3 nucleotide sequence: TGTGCCAGTAGCTACGACAGGGCATCGTGGGGCTACACCTTC.

The chain employs TRBV5-5 and TRBJ1-1, with 8 bases aligning to TRBD1. V was pared by 3 bases and J by 7 bases, with 5 bases of the junction left unmatched. The CDR3 runs to 13 residues. Per germline, CDR1 SGHKS and CDR2 YYEKEE (reference sequence). The CDR3 loop is CASSSRQGLEAFF. DNA of the CDR3: TGTGCCAGCAGCTCGAGACAGGGGCTTGAAGCTTTCTTT.